This TCR beta chain was found in a study of T cell responses to AZD1222 COVID-19 vaccine. The data were produced by immunoSEQ multiplex PCR, yet TCRdb's version contains in-frame clones alone and is incomplete. The repertoire holds around 120,000 clones, with about 92% as singletons. On this clone itself: Its antigen remains unidentified.

Notes on the study in general: Mapped onto spike, vaccine-associated CD4 TCRs spanned it and were dominant at 160-218 and 743-854. Epitopes outside B.1.351 and B.1.1.7 mutated regions reportedly drew nearly half of spike TCRs.

The sample in question was peripheral blood, obtained on day 0 of AZD1222 vaccination. The source is an adult in good health.

CDR3 nucleotide sequence: TGTGCCAGCAGTTACTCTGGAAACACCATATATTTT. It yields the protein CASSYSGNTIYF. The rearrangement joins TRBV2 to TRBJ1-3; D uncertain. Trimming removed 5 bases at V and 0 bases at J, with 2 bases between. Germline V CDR1 and CDR2: SNHLY, FYNNEI. This CDR3 contains 12 residues.